The T cell receptor beta chain under discussion was sequenced for a study of blood T cell repertoires in COVID-19. With 3 bases clipped from V and 1 base from J, the junction kept 5 bases outside the gene matches. CDR3 length: 15 amino acids. The germline gives CDR1 SGHNT, CDR2 YYREEE (reference sequence). Profiling relied on immunoSEQ multiplex PCR, and the TCRdb table lists in-frame clones only, not all of them. The sample lists under 45,000 clones, about nine tenths occurring once. This clone was detected only once. The specimen was peripheral blood. This sequence originates from an elderly woman in a cohort sampled during active or convalescent COVID-19. The chain is built from TRBV5-4 and TRBJ1-1; 8 nucleotides agree with TRBD1. CDR3 sequence (DNA): TGTGCCAGCAGCTCCAAGACAGGGGAGAACACTGAAGCTTTCTTT. Residues: CASSSKTGENTEAFF.